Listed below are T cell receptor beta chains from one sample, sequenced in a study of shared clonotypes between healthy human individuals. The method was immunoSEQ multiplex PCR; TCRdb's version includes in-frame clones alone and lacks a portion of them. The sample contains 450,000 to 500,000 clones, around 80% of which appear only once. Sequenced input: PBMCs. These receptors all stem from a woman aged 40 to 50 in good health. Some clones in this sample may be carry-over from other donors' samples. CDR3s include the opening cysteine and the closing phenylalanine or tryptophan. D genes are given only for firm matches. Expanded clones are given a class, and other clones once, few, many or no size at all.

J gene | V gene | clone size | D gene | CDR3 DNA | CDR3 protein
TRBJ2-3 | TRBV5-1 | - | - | TGCGCCAGCAGCTTGTCACAGATCACAGATACGCAGTATTTT | CASSLSQITDTQYF
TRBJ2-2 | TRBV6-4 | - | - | TGTGCCAGCGGCGGGGGCGACACCGGGGAGCTGTTTTTT | CASGGGDTGELFF
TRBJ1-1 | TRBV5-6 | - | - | TGTGCCAGCAGCTTGGAGGGGGGCTCAATGAACACTGAAGCTTTCTTT | CASSLEGGSMNTEAFF
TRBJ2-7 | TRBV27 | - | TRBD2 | TGTGCCAGCAGTTCCCTCTCCCCCGTAGCGGGAGAGGGGGGAATAGTTACCTACGAGCAGTACTTC | CASSSLSPVAGEGGIVTYEQYF
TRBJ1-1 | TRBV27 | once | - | TGTGCCAGCAGTTTACAGGGAGGCACTGAAGCTTTCTTT | CASSLQGGTEAFF
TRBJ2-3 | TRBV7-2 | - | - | TGTGCCAGCAGCTCCATCACTCCTGGCACAGATACGCAGTATTTT | CASSSITPGTDTQYF
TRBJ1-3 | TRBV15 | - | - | TGTGCCACCAGCAGAGGGGCCGGGAGGGGCTCTGGAAACACCATATATTTT | CATSRGAGRGSGNTIYF
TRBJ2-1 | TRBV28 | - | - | TGTGCCAGCCGATGGGGGAGACAGAACGGGGGCGCGAACGGACTTGATGAGCAGTTCTTC | CASRWGRQNGGANGLDEQFF
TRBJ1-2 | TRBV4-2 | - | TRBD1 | TGTGCCAGCAGCCCGCCGGGACAGGGACAAAAGGGCTACACCTTC | CASSPPGQGQKGYTF
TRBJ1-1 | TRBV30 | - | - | TGTGCCTGGAGTAACAGCAGAAACACTGAAGCTTTCTTT | CAWSNSRNTEAFF
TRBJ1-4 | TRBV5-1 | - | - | TGCGCCAGCAGCACCCTGGGAGACCCCAAAGTTGAAAAACTGTTTTTT | CASSTLGDPKVEKLFF
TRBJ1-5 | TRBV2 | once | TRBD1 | TGTGCCAGCAGACTGACAGGGCATAGTGAGCCCCAGCATTTT | CASRLTGHSEPQHF
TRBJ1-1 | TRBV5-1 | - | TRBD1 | TGCGCCAGCAGCTTGGCCCAGGGGGCATACACTGAAGCTTTCTTT | CASSLAQGAYTEAFF
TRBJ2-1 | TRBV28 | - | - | TGTGCCAGCAGTTTATGGAGTTGCCTAGCGCTCTCGGATGGGCAGTTCTTC | CASSLWSCLALSDGQFF
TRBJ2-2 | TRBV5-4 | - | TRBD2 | TGTGCCAGCAGCTTGGGTAGCGGGACCTTAGGAGGGGAGCTGTTTTTT | CASSLGSGTLGGELFF
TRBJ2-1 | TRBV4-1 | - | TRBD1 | TGCGCCAGCAGCCAAGTTTCAGGACAGGGGCAGCAGTTCTTC | CASSQVSGQGQQFF
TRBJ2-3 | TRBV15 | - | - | TGTGCCACCAGCGCAAGACTGGAATTCACAGATACGCAGTATTTT | CATSARLEFTDTQYF
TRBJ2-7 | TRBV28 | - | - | TGTGCCAGCAGTATACGCAGGGACTCCTACGAGCAGTACTTC | CASSIRRDSYEQYF
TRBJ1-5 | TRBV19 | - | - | TGTGCCAGTAGTATAGGGCAGGATCAGCCCCAGCATTTT | CASSIGQDQPQHF
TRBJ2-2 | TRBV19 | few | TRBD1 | TGTGCCAGTAGTATAGGGGGACAGTACACCGGGGAGCTGTTTTTT | CASSIGGQYTGELFF
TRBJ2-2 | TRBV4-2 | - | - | TGTGCCTCCAATCAAAGGGAGAGCACCGGGGAGCTGTTTTTT | CASNQRESTGELFF
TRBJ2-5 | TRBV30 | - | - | TGTGCCTGGAGTGGACCCCAGAGTCTGGAGCAGTACTTC | CAWSGPQSLEQYF
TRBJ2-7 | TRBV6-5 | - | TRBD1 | TGTGCCACATCCGAGGGACAGGGGTACTACGAGCAGTACTTC | CATSEGQGYYEQYF
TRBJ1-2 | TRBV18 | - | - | TGTGCCAGCTCACCAGCGGCAGGGGCGGAACTTGGTGGCTACACCTTC | CASSPAAGAELGGYTF
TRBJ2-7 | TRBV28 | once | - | TGTGCCAGCAGTTTATACAGGGAGGCCTACGAGCAGTACTTC | CASSLYREAYEQYF
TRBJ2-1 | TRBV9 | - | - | TGTGCCAGCAGCGACCGGGACAACTCCTACAATGAGCAGTTCTTC | CASSDRDNSYNEQFF
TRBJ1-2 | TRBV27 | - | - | TGTGCCAGCAGTTCCCCCTCCACGAACTATGGCTACACCTTC | CASSSPSTNYGYTF
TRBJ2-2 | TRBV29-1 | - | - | TGCAGCGTTGAAGGGGGTCGGACGAACACCGGGGAGCTGTTTTTT | CSVEGGRTNTGELFF
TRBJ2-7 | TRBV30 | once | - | TGTGCCTGGAGTGTAAGGGACCTCTCCTACGAGCAGTACTTC | CAWSVRDLSYEQYF
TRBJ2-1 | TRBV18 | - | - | TGTGCCAGCTCACTTTCACAGGGCTACTACGATGAGCAGTTCTTC | CASSLSQGYYDEQFF
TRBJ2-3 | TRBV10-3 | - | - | TGTGCCATCAGGGGAGAGGCATTCGATACGCAGTATTTT | CAIRGEAFDTQYF
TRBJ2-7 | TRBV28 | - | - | TGTGCCAGCAGTGTTGGGGGGCGGGCGAGCTCCTACGAGCAGTACTTC | CASSVGGRASSYEQYF
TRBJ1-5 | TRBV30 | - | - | TGTGCCTGGAGTGTAGGGCGGCGAAGCAATCAGCCCCAGCATTTT | CAWSVGRRSNQPQHF
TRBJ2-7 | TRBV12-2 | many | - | TGTGCAAGTCGCTTAGCGCTTCTAGCGGGAGTTTGGTACGAGCAGTACTTC | CASRLALLAGVWYEQYF
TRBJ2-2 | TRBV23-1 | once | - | TGCGCCAGCAGTCAACGGGACACGAACACCGGGGAGCTGTTTTTT | CASSQRDTNTGELFF
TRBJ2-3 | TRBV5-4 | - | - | TGTGCCAGCAGCTTGGGGGGGACGACCTTTACAGATACGCAGTATTTT | CASSLGGTTFTDTQYF
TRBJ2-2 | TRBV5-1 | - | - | TGCGCCAGCAGCTTGGGGGCGGGAAGTCGGGAGCTGTTTTTT | CASSLGAGSRELFF
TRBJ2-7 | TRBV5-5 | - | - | TGTGCCAGCAGCTTCGTAGGCGGGCCCTCCGTCGAGCAGTACTTC | CASSFVGGPSVEQYF
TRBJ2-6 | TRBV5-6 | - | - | TGTGCCAGCAGCTTGGGCTCAGGGACCCGCTCTGGGGCCAACGTCCTGACTTTC | CASSLGSGTRSGANVLTF
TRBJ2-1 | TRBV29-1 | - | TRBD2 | TGCAGCGTTCGGGCGGGAGGGGACGGTTACAATGAGCAGTTCTTC | CSVRAGGDGYNEQFF
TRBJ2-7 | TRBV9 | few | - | TGTGCCAGCACCCGGGAGTGCAGGCCCTCCGCCTACGAGCAGTACTTC | CASTRECRPSAYEQYF
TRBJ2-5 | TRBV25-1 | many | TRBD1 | TGTGCCAGCAGTACCCAGACAGGGGGCGGGGAGACCCAGTACTTC | CASSTQTGGGETQYF
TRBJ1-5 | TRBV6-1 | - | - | TGTGCCAGCGGCGGCAGGGAGGGACAGCCCCAGCATTTT | CASGGREGQPQHF
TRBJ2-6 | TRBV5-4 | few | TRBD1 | TGTGCCAGCAGCAGAGAGACAGGGACGGGGGCCAACGTCCTGACTTTC | CASSRETGTGANVLTF
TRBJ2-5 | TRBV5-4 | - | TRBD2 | TGTGCCAGCAGCTTACTAGCGGGGAACGAAGAGACCCAGTACTTC | CASSLLAGNEETQYF
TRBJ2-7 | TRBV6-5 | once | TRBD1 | TGTGCCAGCAACCCCGGGACAGGGCTCTCCTACGAGCAGTACTTC | CASNPGTGLSYEQYF
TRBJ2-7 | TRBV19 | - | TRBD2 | TGTGCCAGTAGTCCCCCCAAGACGAGGCTAGCGGGTACCTACGAGCAGTACTTC | CASSPPKTRLAGTYEQYF
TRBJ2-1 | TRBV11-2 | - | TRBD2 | TGTGCCAGCAGCTTAGCGGGGACACGTAGCGGGAGGTCGCAGTTCTTC | CASSLAGTRSGRSQFF
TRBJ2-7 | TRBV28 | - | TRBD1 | TGTGCCAGCAGTCGGACAGGGGGCTCCTACGAGCAGTACTTC | CASSRTGGSYEQYF
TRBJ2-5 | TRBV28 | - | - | TGTGCCAGCAGCCACGACAGATACGAAGAGACCCAGTACTTC | CASSHDRYEETQYF
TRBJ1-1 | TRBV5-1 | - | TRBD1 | TGCGCCAGCAGCTTAAACAGGGGGCTCACTGAAGCTTTCTTT | CASSLNRGLTEAFF
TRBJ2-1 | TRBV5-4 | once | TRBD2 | TGTGCCAGCAGCCCCGGGGGGGGTTTTACGTTCAATGAGCAGTTCTTC | CASSPGGGFTFNEQFF
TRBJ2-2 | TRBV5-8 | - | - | TGTGCCAGCAGCTTGTTAGGGTCCGGGGAGCTGTTTTTT | CASSLLGSGELFF
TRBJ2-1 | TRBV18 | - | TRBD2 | TGTGCCAGCTCACCCCTTAGCGGGAGCTCCTACAATGAGCAGTTCTTC | CASSPLSGSSYNEQFF